This T cell receptor beta chain was captured in a study of cytomegalovirus exposure and HLA in healthy donors. A remark on this clone: The antigen remains undetermined.

General observations from the study: Generally TCR sequences proved uncommon, though certain public TCRs appeared in numerous donors.

Here immunoSEQ multiplex PCR was the method, and the copy in TCRdb shows in-frame clones only, minus some. Of tens of thousands of clones listed, approximately 96% are singletons. This CDR3 is built from 15 residues. From germline, CDR1 is ENHRY and CDR2 SYGVKD. Deletions cut 3 bases from V and 3 bases from J, with 13 bases between. This clonotype was sampled from a woman in her late teens or twenties in good health and CMV-seronegative. Material for sequencing was PBMCs. The chain employs TRBV10-3 and TRBJ2-3; possibly TRBD2 for D (6 bases). The CDR3 DNA reads TGTGCCATCAGTGATCCTCGGGGGACTACAGATACGCAGTATTTT. Protein sequence: CAISDPRGTTDTQYF.